The sequence of this T cell receptor (beta chain) was determined in a study of T cell repertoires in cytomegalovirus infection. This clonotype occurred a few times. TCRdb reprocessed the reads with MiXCR, giving one entry per CDR3 protein. The sample yields approximately 200,000 distinct CDR3 sequences, roughly 20% seen once. The ends were cut back, 0 bases at V and 3 bases at J, with 6 bases in the middle. CDR3 length equals 14 residues. CDR1 and CDR2 (germline): MGHRA, YSYEKL. Sequenced sample: CD8+ T cells from PBMCs. The chain carries TRBV4-1 and TRBJ2-1; no reliable D call. This receptor was taken from a human donor in good health (CMV status not recorded). Some clones in this sample may be carry-over from other donors' samples. The CDR3 here is CASSQEASYNEQFF. The CDR3 bases are TGCGCCAGCAGCCAAGAAGCTAGCTACAATGAGCAGTTCTTC.